This T cell receptor (beta chain) comes out of a study of T cell responses to AZD1222 COVID-19 vaccine. Germline V lookup: CDR1 MDHEN, CDR2 SYDVKM. The V end lost 7 bases, the J end lost 0 bases, and 9 bases lay between the germline ends. CDR3 length: 13 residues. TCRdb's copy holds only in-frame clones and misses some; the assay was immunoSEQ multiplex PCR. The sample yields about 92,000 clones, around 87% seen once. This chain links TRBV28 with TRBJ1-2, with D unclear. This TCR was sampled from an adult in good health. This sample comprised peripheral blood, obtained on day 0 of AZD1222 vaccination. The CDR3 DNA sequence: TGTGCCAGCAATGCGGAAGCTAACTATGGCTACACCTTC. Translating gives CASNAEANYGYTF.